This is a list of T cell receptor beta chains from one sample in a study of lymphopenia after photon versus proton radiotherapy. Repertoires were generated with immunoSEQ multiplex PCR, while TCRdb's copy carries only in-frame clones and drops some. Of tens of thousands of clones in the sample, roughly 92% are singletons; the top ten hold approximately 14%. This specimen was peripheral blood, taken from a patient treated with photon-based radiotherapy. All receptors come from a man between 60 and 70 years old with cholangiocarcinoma. Both conserved end residues are part of each CDR3. D genes are given only for firm matches. Expanded clones are given a class, and other clones once, few, many or no size at all.

V gene: TRBV6-5; D gene: -; J gene: TRBJ1-1; clone size: -; CDR3 DNA: TGTGCCAGCAAAGTCAGGGGTTCGGGCACTGAAGCTTTCTTT; CDR3 protein: CASKVRGSGTEAFF
V gene: TRBV6-6; D gene: -; J gene: TRBJ2-3; clone size: -; CDR3 DNA: TGTGCCAGCAGCCGAACTAGCCCCAAGGGGGCAGATACGCAGTATTTT; CDR3 protein: CASSRTSPKGADTQYF
V gene: TRBV9; D gene: -; J gene: TRBJ1-1; clone size: -; CDR3 DNA: TGTGCCAGCAGCGTATCCCCCCGAACTGAAGCTTTCTTT; CDR3 protein: CASSVSPRTEAFF
V gene: TRBV6-5; D gene: -; J gene: TRBJ2-3; clone size: -; CDR3 DNA: TGTGCCAGCAGTTACGGCCCCGGAGTCCGCTATACGCAGTATTTT; CDR3 protein: CASSYGPGVRYTQYF
V gene: TRBV2; D gene: -; J gene: TRBJ1-1; clone size: -; CDR3 DNA: TGTGCCAGCAGGACGGACGGAGAACTCACTGAAGCTTTCTTT; CDR3 protein: CASRTDGELTEAFF
V gene: TRBV18; D gene: TRBD1; J gene: TRBJ2-1; clone size: -; CDR3 DNA: TGTGCCAGCTCACCAGGGACAGGGGTGGATAATGAGCAGTTCTTC; CDR3 protein: CASSPGTGVDNEQFF
V gene: TRBV5-4; D gene: TRBD2; J gene: TRBJ2-7; clone size: -; CDR3 DNA: TGTGCCAGCAGCTATTCAGCGGGAGGGCCCCACGAGCAGTACTTC; CDR3 protein: CASSYSAGGPHEQYF
V gene: TRBV25-1; D gene: -; J gene: TRBJ2-3; clone size: -; CDR3 DNA: TGTGCCAGCAGTGCCCAAAGGACGGGGAGCACAGATACGCAGTATTTT; CDR3 protein: CASSAQRTGSTDTQYF
V gene: TRBV5-1; D gene: -; J gene: TRBJ2-5; clone size: once; CDR3 DNA: TGCGCCAGCAGCTTGGCGGACAGCCTCCAAGAGACCCAGTACTTC; CDR3 protein: CASSLADSLQETQYF
V gene: TRBV11-2; D gene: TRBD1; J gene: TRBJ1-1; clone size: once; CDR3 DNA: TGTGCCAGCAGCCCACTGACAGGGGGGAACGCTGAAGCTTTCTTT; CDR3 protein: CASSPLTGGNAEAFF
V gene: TRBV10-3; D gene: -; J gene: TRBJ2-2; clone size: -; CDR3 DNA: TGTGCCATCACCGACGGACCCCAGGCCACCGGGGAGCTGTTTTTT; CDR3 protein: CAITDGPQATGELFF
V gene: TRBV11-3; D gene: TRBD2; J gene: TRBJ2-7; clone size: -; CDR3 DNA: TGTGCCAGCAGCTTAGGGGGGAGGGCCTTTTGTTACGAGCAGTACTTC; CDR3 protein: CASSLGGRAFCYEQYF
V gene: TRBV6-1; D gene: TRBD1; J gene: TRBJ1-1; clone size: -; CDR3 DNA: TGTGCCAGCAGTGGTAGGGGGCCCGGCACTGAAGCTTTCTTT; CDR3 protein: CASSGRGPGTEAFF
V gene: TRBV11-2; D gene: -; J gene: TRBJ2-5; clone size: -; CDR3 DNA: TGTGCCAGCACCAGAAACCAAGAGACCCAGTACTTC; CDR3 protein: CASTRNQETQYF
V gene: TRBV5-1; D gene: -; J gene: TRBJ2-2; clone size: -; CDR3 DNA: TGCGCCAGCAGCCAAGGGGGACTGACCGGGGAGCTGTTTTTT; CDR3 protein: CASSQGGLTGELFF
V gene: TRBV10-3; D gene: TRBD2; J gene: TRBJ2-1; clone size: -; CDR3 DNA: TGTGCCACCCTCGAAGCGACTAGCGGGAGTAGGTCCTACAATGAGCAGTTCTTC; CDR3 protein: CATLEATSGSRSYNEQFF
V gene: TRBV11-1; D gene: -; J gene: TRBJ1-1; clone size: -; CDR3 DNA: TGTGCCAGCAGCTTACTTACCGAAGCTTTCTTT; CDR3 protein: CASSLLTEAFF
V gene: TRBV7-2; D gene: -; J gene: TRBJ2-1; clone size: -; CDR3 DNA: TGTGCCAGCAGCTCACTCGGCGAGCCCCCGTCGAGTGGGTTCTTC; CDR3 protein: CASSSLGEPPSSGFF
V gene: TRBV2; D gene: -; J gene: TRBJ1-5; clone size: -; CDR3 DNA: TGTGCCAGCAGCGAGACTCGTGTAGGGAATCAGCCCCAGCATTTT; CDR3 protein: CASSETRVGNQPQHF
V gene: TRBV4-2; D gene: -; J gene: TRBJ2-3; clone size: -; CDR3 DNA: TGTGCCAGCAGCCAAGATATAGGTACAGATACGCAGTATTTT; CDR3 protein: CASSQDIGTDTQYF
V gene: TRBV6-5; D gene: -; J gene: TRBJ1-1; clone size: -; CDR3 DNA: TGTGCCAGCAGAACAGACACTGAAGCTTTCTTT; CDR3 protein: CASRTDTEAFF
V gene: TRBV7-8; D gene: -; J gene: TRBJ1-4; clone size: -; CDR3 DNA: TGTGCCAGCAGCTTTCGTCAGGGTAATGAAAAACTGTTTTTT; CDR3 protein: CASSFRQGNEKLFF
V gene: TRBV6-1; D gene: -; J gene: TRBJ2-7; clone size: -; CDR3 DNA: TGTGCCAGCAGTGAAACAGGACACTCCGACACCTACGAGCAGTACTTC; CDR3 protein: CASSETGHSDTYEQYF
V gene: TRBV2; D gene: -; J gene: TRBJ2-7; clone size: -; CDR3 DNA: TGTGCCAGCAGCGCCCAGGGAAGCGAGCAGTACTTC; CDR3 protein: CASSAQGSEQYF
V gene: TRBV15; D gene: TRBD1; J gene: TRBJ1-5; clone size: -; CDR3 DNA: TGTGCCACAGGGGGCCTGGATAGCAATCAGCCCCAGCATTTT; CDR3 protein: CATGGLDSNQPQHF
V gene: TRBV7-9; D gene: -; J gene: TRBJ1-2; clone size: -; CDR3 DNA: TGTGCCAGCAGCTTACAGGGGATAGAGAACTATGGCTACACCTTC; CDR3 protein: CASSLQGIENYGYTF
V gene: TRBV14; D gene: -; J gene: TRBJ2-1; clone size: -; CDR3 DNA: TGTGCCAGCAGCCAAGATTGGGCCAGTTACAATGAGCAGTTCTTC; CDR3 protein: CASSQDWASYNEQFF
V gene: TRBV28; D gene: TRBD1; J gene: TRBJ1-2; clone size: -; CDR3 DNA: TGTGCCAGCACTCCGGGGGGACAGTCTAACTATGGCTACACCTTC; CDR3 protein: CASTPGGQSNYGYTF
V gene: TRBV6-5; D gene: -; J gene: TRBJ1-1; clone size: -; CDR3 DNA: TGTGCCAGCAGTTACCTGGATGGGGATTCGGCTGAAGCTTTCTTT; CDR3 protein: CASSYLDGDSAEAFF
V gene: TRBV5-1; D gene: -; J gene: TRBJ2-3; clone size: -; CDR3 DNA: TGCGCCAGCAGCTTGGCCTCGGCGGGGAACACAGATACGCAGTATTTT; CDR3 protein: CASSLASAGNTDTQYF
V gene: TRBV11-2; D gene: -; J gene: TRBJ2-4; clone size: once; CDR3 DNA: TGTGCCAGCAGCCTGGACAGTCTCACAAACATTCAGTACTTC; CDR3 protein: CASSLDSLTNIQYF
V gene: TRBV28; D gene: -; J gene: TRBJ1-3; clone size: -; CDR3 DNA: TGTGCCAGCAGTTTAGGGTCCTCTGGAAACACCATATATTTT; CDR3 protein: CASSLGSSGNTIYF
V gene: TRBV5-1; D gene: TRBD1; J gene: TRBJ1-1; clone size: -; CDR3 DNA: TGCGCCAGCAGCTCGGGGGGAGGGGGCGAGGCCACTGAAGCTTTCTTT; CDR3 protein: CASSSGGGGEATEAFF
V gene: TRBV7-3; D gene: TRBD2; J gene: TRBJ2-3; clone size: -; CDR3 DNA: TGTGCCAGCAGCTTAGAAGCGGGAGGGGTAGATACGCAGTATTTT; CDR3 protein: CASSLEAGGVDTQYF
V gene: TRBV19; D gene: -; J gene: TRBJ1-5; clone size: -; CDR3 DNA: TGTGCCAGTAGTCCCCGAGAGCTCAATCAGCCCCAGCATTTT; CDR3 protein: CASSPRELNQPQHF
V gene: TRBV6-1; D gene: TRBD1; J gene: TRBJ2-5; clone size: -; CDR3 DNA: TGTGCCAGCACTACGAACCCAGGGGGCGCCGAGACCCAGTACTTC; CDR3 protein: CASTTNPGGAETQYF
V gene: TRBV13; D gene: -; J gene: TRBJ1-1; clone size: -; CDR3 DNA: TGTGCCAGCAGCCGGGACGGATTGAACACTGAAGCTTTCTTT; CDR3 protein: CASSRDGLNTEAFF
V gene: TRBV27; D gene: TRBD2; J gene: TRBJ2-2; clone size: -; CDR3 DNA: TGTGCCAGCAGTCCTAGCGGGAGGAACACCGGGGAGCTGTTTTTT; CDR3 protein: CASSPSGRNTGELFF
V gene: TRBV2; D gene: -; J gene: TRBJ2-7; clone size: -; CDR3 DNA: TGTGCCAGCAGTGAAGTAACGGGCGTGTGCTTC; CDR3 protein: CASSEVTGVCF
V gene: TRBV28; D gene: TRBD1; J gene: TRBJ2-5; clone size: -; CDR3 DNA: TGTGCCAGCAGTTCCCCAAGACAGGGGGCGCGGGAGACCCAGTACTTC; CDR3 protein: CASSSPRQGARETQYF
V gene: TRBV2; D gene: TRBD2; J gene: TRBJ2-2; clone size: -; CDR3 DNA: TGTGCCAGCAAGCGGGAATTGGACACCGGGGAGCTGTTTTTT; CDR3 protein: CASKRELDTGELFF
V gene: TRBV6-5; D gene: -; J gene: TRBJ2-3; clone size: -; CDR3 DNA: -; CDR3 protein: CASSVAGGSWYF
V gene: TRBV28; D gene: -; J gene: TRBJ2-1; clone size: -; CDR3 DNA: TGTGCCAGCAGTTTGACAGTAAGACGTGAGCAGTTCTTC; CDR3 protein: CASSLTVRREQFF
V gene: TRBV5-1; D gene: -; J gene: TRBJ2-7; clone size: -; CDR3 DNA: TGCGCCAGCGCGGAGACTACCGGGACATTCTACGAGCAGTACTTC; CDR3 protein: CASAETTGTFYEQYF
V gene: TRBV19; D gene: -; J gene: TRBJ2-5; clone size: -; CDR3 DNA: TGTGCCAGTAGTATAGGGGCCTTTCAAGAGACCCAGTACTTC; CDR3 protein: CASSIGAFQETQYF
V gene: TRBV5-8; D gene: -; J gene: TRBJ1-1; clone size: -; CDR3 DNA: TGTGCCAGCAGCCTCAGGGACATCAACACTGAAGCTTTCTTT; CDR3 protein: CASSLRDINTEAFF
V gene: TRBV5-1; D gene: -; J gene: TRBJ2-7; clone size: -; CDR3 DNA: TGCGCCAGCAGCTTGGACAGCGTTTCTTACGAGCAGTACTTC; CDR3 protein: CASSLDSVSYEQYF
V gene: TRBV9; D gene: -; J gene: TRBJ2-2; clone size: once; CDR3 DNA: TGTGCCAGCAGCGCCGCCGTGAGAATAAACACCGGGGAGCTGTTTTTT; CDR3 protein: CASSAAVRINTGELFF
V gene: TRBV2; D gene: -; J gene: TRBJ2-2; clone size: few; CDR3 DNA: TGTGCCAGCAGTGAAAGTGGTCCCGGGGAGCTGTTTTTT; CDR3 protein: CASSESGPGELFF
V gene: TRBV28; D gene: TRBD1; J gene: TRBJ1-5; clone size: -; CDR3 DNA: TGTGCCAGCAGTCGGGACAGTAATCAGCCCCAGCATTTT; CDR3 protein: CASSRDSNQPQHF
V gene: TRBV4-1; D gene: -; J gene: TRBJ2-1; clone size: -; CDR3 DNA: TGCGCCAGCAGCCAAGCCCCCCCAAGGCGCGACAATGAGCAGTTCTTC; CDR3 protein: CASSQAPPRRDNEQFF
V gene: TRBV27; D gene: -; J gene: TRBJ1-4; clone size: -; CDR3 DNA: TGTGCCAGCAGTCACCCCAATGAAAAACTGTTTTTT; CDR3 protein: CASSHPNEKLFF
V gene: TRBV2; D gene: -; J gene: TRBJ2-3; clone size: -; CDR3 DNA: TGTGCCAGCAGTGCGGAGGTACTCACAGATACGCAGTATTTT; CDR3 protein: CASSAEVLTDTQYF
V gene: TRBV7-9; D gene: TRBD1; J gene: TRBJ1-4; clone size: -; CDR3 DNA: TGTGCCAGCAGCTTAGGGGGACAGGGGGAGGAAAAACTGTTTTTT; CDR3 protein: CASSLGGQGEEKLFF
V gene: TRBV28; D gene: TRBD1; J gene: TRBJ2-5; clone size: -; CDR3 DNA: TGTGCCAGCAGTTTAACCCTTCTCGGCCAGGGGGCACAGCACTTC; CDR3 protein: CASSLTLLGQGAQHF